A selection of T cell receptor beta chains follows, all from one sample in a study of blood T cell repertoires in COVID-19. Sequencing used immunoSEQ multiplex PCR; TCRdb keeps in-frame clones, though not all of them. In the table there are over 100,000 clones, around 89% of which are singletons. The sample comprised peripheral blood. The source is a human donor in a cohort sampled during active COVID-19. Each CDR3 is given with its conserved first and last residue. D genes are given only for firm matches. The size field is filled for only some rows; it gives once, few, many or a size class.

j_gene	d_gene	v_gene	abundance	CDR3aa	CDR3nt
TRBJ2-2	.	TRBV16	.	CASSQKSGPNTGELFF	TGTGCCAGCAGCCAAAAAAGTGGCCCGAACACCGGGGAGCTGTTTTTT
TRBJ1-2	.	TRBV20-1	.	CSASQGRNYGYTF	TGCAGTGCTAGTCAGGGCAGAAACTATGGCTACACCTTC
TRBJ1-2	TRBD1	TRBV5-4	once	CASSGRQGTTNYGYTF	TGTGCCAGCAGCGGGAGACAGGGGACCACTAACTATGGCTACACCTTC
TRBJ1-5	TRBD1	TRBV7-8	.	CASSESGWSRGLSNQPQHF	TGTGCCAGCAGCGAAAGCGGTTGGTCGAGGGGGCTGAGCAATCAGCCCCAGCATTTT
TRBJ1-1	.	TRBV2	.	CASLPGRLSMNTEAFF	TGTGCCAGCTTGCCAGGGAGGCTGAGCATGAACACTGAAGCTTTCTTT
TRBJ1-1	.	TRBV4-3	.	CASSETWNTEAFF	TGCGCCAGCAGTGAGACTTGGAACACTGAAGCTTTCTTT
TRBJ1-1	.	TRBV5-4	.	CASSLAQGGNTEAFF	TGTGCCAGCAGCTTGGCCCAGGGAGGGAACACTGAAGCTTTCTTT
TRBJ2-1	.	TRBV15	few	CATSREAGGGAAYNEQFF	TGTGCCACCAGCAGAGAGGCAGGTGGGGGGGCCGCCTACAATGAGCAGTTCTTC
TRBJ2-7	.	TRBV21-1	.	CASSKVSPRQYF	TGTGCCAGCAGCAAAGTCTCACCCAGGCAGTACTTC
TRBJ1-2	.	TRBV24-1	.	CATSGPGGVGYTF	TGTGCCACCAGTGGCCCCGGGGGGGTTGGCTACACCTTC
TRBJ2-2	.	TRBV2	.	CASRRDTTLGGELFF	TGTGCCAGCAGACGGGACACGACGCTTGGGGGGGAGCTGTTTTTT
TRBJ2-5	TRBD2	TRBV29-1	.	CSVELREGRYETQYF	TGCAGCGTTGAGTTGCGGGAGGGCCGGTATGAGACCCAGTACTTC
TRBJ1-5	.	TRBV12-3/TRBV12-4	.	CASSFENQPQHF	TGTGCCAGCAGTTTCGAGAATCAGCCCCAGCATTTT
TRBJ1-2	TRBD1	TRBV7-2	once	CASSSQAPGTGDGYTF	TGTGCCAGCAGCTCACAGGCACCCGGGACAGGGGATGGCTACACCTTC
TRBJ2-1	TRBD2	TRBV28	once	CASSSLAGGPGNEQFF	TGTGCCAGCAGTTCACTAGCGGGAGGGCCAGGTAATGAGCAGTTCTTC
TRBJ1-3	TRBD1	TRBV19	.	CASSMRGQGLGGNTIYF	TGTGCCAGTAGTATGAGAGGACAGGGTTTGGGGGGAAACACCATATATTTT
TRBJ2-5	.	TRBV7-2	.	CASSFLGGPQETQYF	TGTGCCAGCAGCTTTCTCGGGGGGCCACAAGAGACCCAGTACTTC
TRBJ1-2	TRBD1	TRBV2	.	CASSEWTGPSDGYTF	TGTGCCAGCAGTGAGTGGACAGGCCCCTCGGATGGCTACACCTTC
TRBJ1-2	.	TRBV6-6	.	CASSWGGYTF	TGTGCCAGCAGTTGGGGCGGCTACACCTTC
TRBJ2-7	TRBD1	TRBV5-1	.	CASSFGTGPYEQYF	TGCGCCAGCAGCTTCGGGACAGGGCCGTACGAGCAGTACTTC
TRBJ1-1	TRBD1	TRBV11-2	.	CASSLSGQGGYTEAFF	TGTGCCAGCAGCTTATCGGGACAGGGTGGTTACACTGAAGCTTTCTTT
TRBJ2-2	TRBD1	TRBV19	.	CASTDLGQGQNTGELFF	TGTGCCAGTACCGATCTCGGACAGGGACAGAACACCGGGGAGCTGTTTTTT
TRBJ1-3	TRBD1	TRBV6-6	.	CASTLGQGAATIYF	TGTGCCAGCACCTTGGGACAGGGAGCGGCCACCATATATTTT
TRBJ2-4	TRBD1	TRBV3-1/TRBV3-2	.	CASSDRVSNIQYF	TGTGCCAGCAGCGACAGGGTGTCAAACATTCAGTACTTC
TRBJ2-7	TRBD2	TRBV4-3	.	CASSQVASGTPPYEQYF	TGCGCCAGCAGCCAAGTCGCTAGCGGGACACCTCCCTACGAGCAGTACTTC
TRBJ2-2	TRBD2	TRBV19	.	CASSSGLAATGELFF	TGTGCCAGTAGCTCGGGACTAGCGGCCACCGGGGAGCTGTTTTTT
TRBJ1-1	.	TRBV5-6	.	CASSLYRARAEAFF	TGTGCCAGCAGCTTATACAGGGCGCGAGCTGAAGCTTTCTTT
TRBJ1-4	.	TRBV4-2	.	CASSQVQGEANEKLFF	TGTGCCAGCAGCCAAGTTCAAGGGGAGGCTAATGAAAAACTGTTTTTT
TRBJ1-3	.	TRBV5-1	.	CASSLVAGAGNTIYF	TGCGCCAGCAGCTTGGTGGCAGGGGCTGGAAACACCATATATTTT
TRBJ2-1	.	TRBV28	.	CASSGSPAGEGGVQFF	TGTGCCAGCAGTGGGTCCCCGGCGGGAGAGGGGGGGGTCCAGTTCTTC
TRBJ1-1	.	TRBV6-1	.	CASSERATGGFEAFF	TGTGCCAGCAGTGAACGGGCGACAGGAGGATTTGAAGCTTTCTTT
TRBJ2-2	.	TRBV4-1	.	CASSQAWAGELFF	TGCGCCAGCAGCCAAGCTTGGGCCGGTGAGCTGTTTTTT
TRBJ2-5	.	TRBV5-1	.	CASSLPGAGMSGWETQYF	TGCGCCAGCAGCCTACCAGGGGCAGGGATGAGTGGTTGGGAGACCCAGTACTTC
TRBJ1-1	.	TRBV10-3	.	CAISAKTVMNTEAFF	TGTGCCATCAGTGCCAAGACAGTCATGAACACTGAAGCTTTCTTT
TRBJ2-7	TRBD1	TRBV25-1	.	CASSGPISGRGPGEQYF	TGTGCCAGCAGTGGTCCTATAAGTGGCAGGGGGCCGGGCGAGCAGTACTTC
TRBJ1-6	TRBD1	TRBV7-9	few	CASQTGKDSPLHF	TGTGCCTCCCAGACAGGGAAGGATTCACCCCTCCACTTT
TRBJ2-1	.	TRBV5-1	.	CASSLVRLALDEQFF	TGCGCCAGCAGCTTGGTCCGGCTAGCGCTGGATGAGCAGTTCTTC